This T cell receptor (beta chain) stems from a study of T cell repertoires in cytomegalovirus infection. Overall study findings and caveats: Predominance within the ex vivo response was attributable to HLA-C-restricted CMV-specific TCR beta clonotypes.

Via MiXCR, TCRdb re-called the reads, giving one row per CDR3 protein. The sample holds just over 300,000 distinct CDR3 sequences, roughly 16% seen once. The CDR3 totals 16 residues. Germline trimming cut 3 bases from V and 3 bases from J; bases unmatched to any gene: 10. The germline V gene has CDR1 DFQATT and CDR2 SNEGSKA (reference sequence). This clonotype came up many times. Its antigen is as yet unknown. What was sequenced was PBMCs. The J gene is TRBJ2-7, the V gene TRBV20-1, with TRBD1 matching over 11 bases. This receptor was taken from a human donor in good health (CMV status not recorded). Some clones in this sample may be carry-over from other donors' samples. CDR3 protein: CSASQTGTGGDYEQYF. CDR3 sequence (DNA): TGCAGTGCTAGCCAAACCGGGACAGGGGGAGACTACGAGCAGTACTTC.